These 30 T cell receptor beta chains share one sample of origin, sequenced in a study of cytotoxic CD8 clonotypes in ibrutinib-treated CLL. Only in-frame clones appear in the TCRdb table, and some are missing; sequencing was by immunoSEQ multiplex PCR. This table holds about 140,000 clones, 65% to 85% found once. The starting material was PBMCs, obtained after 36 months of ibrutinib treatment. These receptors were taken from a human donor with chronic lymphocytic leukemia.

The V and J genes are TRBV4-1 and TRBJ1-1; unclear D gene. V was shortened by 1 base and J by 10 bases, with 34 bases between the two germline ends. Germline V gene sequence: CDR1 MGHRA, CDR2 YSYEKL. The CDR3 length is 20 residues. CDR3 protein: CASSQVPPGAGTDRPLRAFF. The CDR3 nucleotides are TGCGCCAGCAGCCAAGTACCCCCCGGAGCGGGAACGGATCGCCCTTTGCGAGCTTTCTTT.

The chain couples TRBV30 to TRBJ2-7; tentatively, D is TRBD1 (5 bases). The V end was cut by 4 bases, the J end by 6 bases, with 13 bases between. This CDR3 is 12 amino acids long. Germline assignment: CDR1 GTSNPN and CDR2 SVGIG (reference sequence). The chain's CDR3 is CAWTFEGAEQYF. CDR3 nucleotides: TGTGCCTGGACCTTTGAAGGGGCCGAGCAGTACTTC.

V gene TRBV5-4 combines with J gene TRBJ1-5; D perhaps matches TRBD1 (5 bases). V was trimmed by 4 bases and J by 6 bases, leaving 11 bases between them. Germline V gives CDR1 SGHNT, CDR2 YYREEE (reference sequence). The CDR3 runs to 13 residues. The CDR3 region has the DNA TGTGCCAGCAGCCGGGGGGAGGGTCAGCCCCAGCATTTT. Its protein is CASSRGEGQPQHF. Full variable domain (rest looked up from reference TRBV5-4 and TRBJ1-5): ETGVTQSPTHLIKTRGQQVTLRCSSQSGHNTVSWYQQALGQGPQFIFQYYREEENGRGNFPPRFSGLQFPNYSSELNVNALELDDSALYLCASSRGEGQPQHFGDGTRLSIL.

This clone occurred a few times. The CDR3 loop is CASSEQNYGYTF. In nucleotides, the CDR3 is TGTGCCAGCTCAGAGCAGAACTATGGCTACACCTTC. The J gene is TRBJ1-2, the V gene TRBV18; D is uncertain. The CDR3 contains 12 residues. Trimming pared 5 bases from V and 2 bases from J, leaving 6 bases between. Germline V gene lookup returns CDR1 KGHSH and CDR2 LQKENI.

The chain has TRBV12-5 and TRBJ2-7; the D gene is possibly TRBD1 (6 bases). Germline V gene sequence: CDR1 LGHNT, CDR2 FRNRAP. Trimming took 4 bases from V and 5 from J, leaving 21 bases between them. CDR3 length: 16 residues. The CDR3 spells CASGSPPDGTKNEQYF. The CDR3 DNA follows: TGTGCTAGTGGTTCTCCCCCGGATGGGACAAAGAACGAGCAGTACTTC. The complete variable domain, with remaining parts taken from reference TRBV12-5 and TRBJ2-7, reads DARVTQTPRHKVTEMGQEVTMRCQPILGHNTVFWYRQTMMQGLELLAYFRNRAPLDDSGMPKDRFSAEMPDATLATLKIQPSEPRDSAVYFCASGSPPDGTKNEQYFGPGTRLTVT.

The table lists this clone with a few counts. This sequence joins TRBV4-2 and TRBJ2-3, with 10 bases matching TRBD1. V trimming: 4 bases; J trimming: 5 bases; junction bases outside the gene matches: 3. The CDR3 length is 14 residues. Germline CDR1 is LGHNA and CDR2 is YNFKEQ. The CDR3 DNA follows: TGTGCCAGCAGCCGGGGACAGGGGAAAGATACGCAGTATTTT. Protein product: CASSRGQGKDTQYF.

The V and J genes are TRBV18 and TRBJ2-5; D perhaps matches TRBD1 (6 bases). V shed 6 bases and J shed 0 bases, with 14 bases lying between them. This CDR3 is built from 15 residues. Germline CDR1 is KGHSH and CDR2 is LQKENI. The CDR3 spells CASSRDTLYQETQYF. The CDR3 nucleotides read TGTGCCAGCTCCCGGGACACACTGTACCAAGAGACCCAGTACTTC.

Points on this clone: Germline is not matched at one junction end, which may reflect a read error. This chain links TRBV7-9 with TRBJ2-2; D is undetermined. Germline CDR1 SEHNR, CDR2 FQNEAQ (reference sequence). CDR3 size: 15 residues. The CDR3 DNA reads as TGTGCCAGCAGTTTAGTTCTACCCAACACCGGGGAGCTGTTTTTT. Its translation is CASSLVLPNTGELFF. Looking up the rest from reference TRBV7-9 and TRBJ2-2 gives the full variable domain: DTGVSQNPRHKITKRGQNVTFRCDPISEHNRLYWYRQTLGQGPEFLTYFQNEAQLEKSRLLSDRFSAERPKGSFSTLEIQRTEQGDSAMYLCASSLVLPNTGELFFGEGSRLTVL.

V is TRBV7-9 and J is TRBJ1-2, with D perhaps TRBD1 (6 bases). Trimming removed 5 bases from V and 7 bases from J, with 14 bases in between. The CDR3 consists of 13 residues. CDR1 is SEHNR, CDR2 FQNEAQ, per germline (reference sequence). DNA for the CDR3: TGTGCCAGCAGCCCTGAGTGGGACACTGGCTACACCTTC. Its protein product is CASSPEWDTGYTF. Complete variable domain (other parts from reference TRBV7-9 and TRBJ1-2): DTGVSQNPRHKITKRGQNVTFRCDPISEHNRLYWYRQTLGQGPEFLTYFQNEAQLEKSRLLSDRFSAERPKGSFSTLEIQRTEQGDSAMYLCASSPEWDTGYTFGSGTRLTVV.

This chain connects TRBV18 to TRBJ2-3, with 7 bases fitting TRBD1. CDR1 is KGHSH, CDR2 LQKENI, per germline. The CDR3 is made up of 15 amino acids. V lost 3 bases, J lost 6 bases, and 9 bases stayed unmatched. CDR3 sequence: CASSPQQGLTDTQYF. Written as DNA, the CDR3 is TGTGCCAGCTCACCCCAACAGGGGTTGACGGATACGCAGTATTTT.

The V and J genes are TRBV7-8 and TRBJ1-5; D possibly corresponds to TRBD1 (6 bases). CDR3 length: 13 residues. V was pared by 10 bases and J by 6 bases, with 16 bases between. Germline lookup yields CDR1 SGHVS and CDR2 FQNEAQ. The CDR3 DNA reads TGTGCCACCGCTCGGGGGGCCTCTCAGCCCCAGCATTTT. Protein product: CATARGASQPQHF.

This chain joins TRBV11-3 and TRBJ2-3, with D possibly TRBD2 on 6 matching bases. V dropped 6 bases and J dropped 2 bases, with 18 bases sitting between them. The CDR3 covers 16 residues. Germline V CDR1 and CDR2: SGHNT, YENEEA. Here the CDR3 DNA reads TGTGCCAGCAGGCTCCCCGGGAGAGATTCCACAGATACGCAGTATTTT. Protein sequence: CASRLPGRDSTDTQYF.

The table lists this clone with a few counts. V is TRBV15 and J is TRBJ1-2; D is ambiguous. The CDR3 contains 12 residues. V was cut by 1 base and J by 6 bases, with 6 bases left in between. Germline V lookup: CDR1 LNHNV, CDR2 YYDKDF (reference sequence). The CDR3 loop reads CATSRAGDGYTF. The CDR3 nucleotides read TGTGCCACCAGCAGAGCCGGTGATGGCTACACCTTC. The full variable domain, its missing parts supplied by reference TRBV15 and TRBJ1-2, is DAMVIQNPRYQVTQFGKPVTLSCSQTLNHNVMYWYQQKSSQAPKLLFHYYDKDFNNEADTPDNFQSRRPNTSFCFLDIRSPGLGDTAMYLCATSRAGDGYTFGSGTRLTVV.

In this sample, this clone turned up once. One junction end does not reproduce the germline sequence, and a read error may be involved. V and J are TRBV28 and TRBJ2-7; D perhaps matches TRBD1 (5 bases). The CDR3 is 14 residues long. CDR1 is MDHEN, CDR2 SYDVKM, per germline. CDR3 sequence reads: CASGLGPYSYEQYF. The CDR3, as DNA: TGTGCCAGCGGTTTGGGGCCTTACTCCTACGAGCAGTACTTC.

The CDR3 sequence is CASSHIGNYGYTF. CDR3 coding DNA: TGTGCCAGCAGTCACATCGGAAACTATGGCTACACCTTC. V and J are TRBV14 and TRBJ1-2; D is undetermined. The V and J ends lost 6 bases and 2 bases respectively, with 10 bases between them. Germline CDR1 and CDR2: SGHDN and FVKESK. The CDR3 consists of 13 residues.

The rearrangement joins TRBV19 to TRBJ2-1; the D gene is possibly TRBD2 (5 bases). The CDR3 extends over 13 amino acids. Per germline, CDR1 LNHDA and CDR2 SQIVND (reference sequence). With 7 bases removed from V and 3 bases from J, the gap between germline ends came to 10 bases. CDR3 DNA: TGTGCCAGTACCGGGAATTACTACAATGAGCAGTTCTTC. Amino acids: CASTGNYYNEQFF.

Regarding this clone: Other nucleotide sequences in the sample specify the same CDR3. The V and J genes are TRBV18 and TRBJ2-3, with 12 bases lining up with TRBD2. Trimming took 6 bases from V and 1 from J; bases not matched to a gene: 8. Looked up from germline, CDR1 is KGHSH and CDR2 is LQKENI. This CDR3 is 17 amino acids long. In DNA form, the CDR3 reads TGTGCCAGCTCTCGCGGGACTAGCGGGTCAGGCACAGATACGCAGTATTTT. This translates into CASSRGTSGSGTDTQYF.

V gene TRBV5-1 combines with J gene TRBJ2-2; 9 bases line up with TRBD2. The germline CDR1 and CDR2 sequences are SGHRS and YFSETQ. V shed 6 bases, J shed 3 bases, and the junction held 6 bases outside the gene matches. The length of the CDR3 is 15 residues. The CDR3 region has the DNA TGCGCCAGCACGGTTCGACTAGCGGACACCGGGGAGCTGTTTTTT. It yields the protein CASTVRLADTGELFF.

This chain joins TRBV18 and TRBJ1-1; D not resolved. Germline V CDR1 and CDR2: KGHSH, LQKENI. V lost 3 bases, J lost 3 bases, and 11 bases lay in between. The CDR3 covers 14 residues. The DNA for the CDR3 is TGTGCCAGCTCACCGTCATCCCGGGACACTGAAGCTTTCTTT. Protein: CASSPSSRDTEAFF. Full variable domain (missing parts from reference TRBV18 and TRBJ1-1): NAGVMQNPRHLVRRRGQEARLRCSPMKGHSHVYWYRQLPEEGLKFMVYLQKENIIDESGMPKERFSAEFPKEGPSILRIQQVVRGDSAAYFCASSPSSRDTEAFFGQGTRLTVV.

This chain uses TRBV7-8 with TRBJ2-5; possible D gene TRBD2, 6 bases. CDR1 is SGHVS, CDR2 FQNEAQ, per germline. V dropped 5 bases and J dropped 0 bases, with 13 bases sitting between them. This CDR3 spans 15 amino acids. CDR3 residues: CASSRAGHNQETQYF. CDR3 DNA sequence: TGTGCCAGCAGCAGAGCGGGTCACAACCAAGAGACCCAGTACTTC.

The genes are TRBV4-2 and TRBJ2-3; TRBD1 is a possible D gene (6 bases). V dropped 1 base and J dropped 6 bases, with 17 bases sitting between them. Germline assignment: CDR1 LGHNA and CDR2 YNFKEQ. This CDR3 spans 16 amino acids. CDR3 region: CASSQGNGRGEDTQYF. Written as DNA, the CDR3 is TGTGCCAGCAGCCAAGGAAACGGCAGGGGTGAGGATACGCAGTATTTT.

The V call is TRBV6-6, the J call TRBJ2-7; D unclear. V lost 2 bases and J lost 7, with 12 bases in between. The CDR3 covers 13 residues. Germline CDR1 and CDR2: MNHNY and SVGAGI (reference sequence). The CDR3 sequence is CASSYGDSREQYF. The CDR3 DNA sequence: TGTGCCAGCAGTTACGGGGATTCACGGGAGCAGTACTTC.

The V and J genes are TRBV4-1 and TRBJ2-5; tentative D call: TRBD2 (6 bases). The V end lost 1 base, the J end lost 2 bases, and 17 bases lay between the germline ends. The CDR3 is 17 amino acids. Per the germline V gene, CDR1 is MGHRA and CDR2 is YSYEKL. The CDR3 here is CASSQARLDPRQETQYF. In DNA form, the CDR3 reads TGCGCCAGCAGCCAAGCCCGACTAGACCCACGACAAGAGACCCAGTACTTC.

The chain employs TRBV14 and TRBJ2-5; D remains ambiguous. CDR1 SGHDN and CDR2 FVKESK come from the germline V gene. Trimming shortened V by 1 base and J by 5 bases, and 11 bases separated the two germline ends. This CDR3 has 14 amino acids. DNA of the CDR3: TGTGCCAGCAGCCAAGCGGCATTATTGGAGACCCAGTACTTC. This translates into CASSQAALLETQYF.

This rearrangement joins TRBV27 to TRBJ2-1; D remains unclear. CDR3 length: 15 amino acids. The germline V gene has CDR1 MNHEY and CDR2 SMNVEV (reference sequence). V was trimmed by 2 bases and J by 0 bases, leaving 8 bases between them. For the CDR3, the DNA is TGTGCCAGCAGTTTAGTGATGAGCTCCTACAATGAGCAGTTCTTC. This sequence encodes CASSLVMSSYNEQFF.

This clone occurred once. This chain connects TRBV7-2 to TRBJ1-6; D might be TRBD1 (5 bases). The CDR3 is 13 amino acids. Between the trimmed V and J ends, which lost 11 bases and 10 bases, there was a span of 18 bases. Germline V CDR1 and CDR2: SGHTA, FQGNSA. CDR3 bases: TGTGCCGGCCTACGGGACCCCAAATCACCCCTCCACTTT. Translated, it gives CAGLRDPKSPLHF.

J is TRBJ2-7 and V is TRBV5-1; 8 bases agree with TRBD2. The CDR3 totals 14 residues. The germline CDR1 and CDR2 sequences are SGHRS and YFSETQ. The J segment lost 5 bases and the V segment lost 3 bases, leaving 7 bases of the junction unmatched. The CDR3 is CASSSLSGSDEQYF. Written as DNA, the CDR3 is TGCGCCAGCAGCTCCCTGAGCGGGAGTGACGAGCAGTACTTC.

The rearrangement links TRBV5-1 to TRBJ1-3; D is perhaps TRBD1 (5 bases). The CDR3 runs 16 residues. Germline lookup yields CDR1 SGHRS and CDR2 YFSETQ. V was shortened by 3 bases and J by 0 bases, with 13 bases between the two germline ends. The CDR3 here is CASSWRGGYSGNTIYF. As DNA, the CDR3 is TGCGCCAGCAGCTGGCGTGGGGGATACTCTGGAAACACCATATATTTT.

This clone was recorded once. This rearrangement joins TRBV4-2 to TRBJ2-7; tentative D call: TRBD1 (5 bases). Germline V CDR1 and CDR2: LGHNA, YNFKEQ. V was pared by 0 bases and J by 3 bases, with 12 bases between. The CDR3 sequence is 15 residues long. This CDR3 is CASSQDSVGLYEQYF. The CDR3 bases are TGTGCCAGCAGCCAAGATAGTGTGGGGCTCTACGAGCAGTACTTC.

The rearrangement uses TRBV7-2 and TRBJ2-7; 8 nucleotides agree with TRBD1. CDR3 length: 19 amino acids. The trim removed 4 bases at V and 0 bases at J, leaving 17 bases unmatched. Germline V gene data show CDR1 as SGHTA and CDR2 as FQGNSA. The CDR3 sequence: CASSSKGQDNKVFSYEQYF. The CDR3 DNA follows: TGTGCCAGCAGCTCAAAGGGACAGGATAATAAGGTCTTCTCCTACGAGCAGTACTTC.